Each of the 10 T cell receptor beta chains below was sequenced from the same sample in a study of cytomegalovirus exposure and HLA in healthy donors. The primer mix had 60 Vbeta and 13 Jbeta primers. Sequenced by immunoSEQ multiplex PCR; TCRdb stores in-frame clones only, minus some. The table records 150,000 to 200,000 clones, about 75% of them present only once. Sequences were obtained from PBMCs. Receptors were obtained from a man in his forties or fifties in good health and CMV-seropositive.

The V call is TRBV21-1, the J call TRBJ2-7; TRBD1 is the table's D call, not checked against the DNA. TRBV21-1 is noted as a pseudogene. This CDR3 is 15 amino acids long. The CDR3 loop reads CASSSTDRTSYEQYV. CDR3 sequence (DNA): TGTGCCAGCAGCTCGACGGACAGGACCTCCTACGAGCAGTACGTC.

The chain has TRBV5-4 and TRBJ1-4, with 8 bases aligning to TRBD1. CDR3 length: 15 amino acids. Germline loops: CDR1 SGHNT, CDR2 YYREEE (reference sequence). J gave up 4 bases and V 4 bases, and 6 bases lay outside the gene matches. The CDR3 sequence is CASSLLDRDNEKLFF. CDR3 sequence (DNA): TGTGCCAGCAGCCTGTTGGACAGGGATAATGAAAAACTGTTTTTT.

This clone has only a few counts. The chain has TRBV28 and TRBJ2-3; 11 positions match TRBD2. Germline CDR1 is MDHEN and CDR2 is SYDVKM. This CDR3 region has 16 residues. Unmatched junction bases numbered 8, after V lost 4 bases and J lost 5 bases. CDR3 DNA: TGTGCCAGCAGTTCGGGTAGCGGGGGGGCCCGAGATACGCAGTATTTT. Translation: CASSSGSGGARDTQYF.

The chain recombines TRBV5-1 with TRBJ2-2; D not resolved. The CDR3 runs 16 residues. CDR1 and CDR2 from the germline V gene are SGHRS and YFSETQ. Trimming left V 4 bases short and J 4 bases short, with 17 bases between. CDR3 in DNA: TGCGCCAGCAGCCCACTGACACCCTTCGGCACCGGGGAGCTGTTTTTT. Amino acids: CASSPLTPFGTGELFF.

V usage is TRBV18 and J usage is TRBJ2-1; TRBD2 agrees at 7 bases. The V gene end was trimmed by 3 bases and the J gene end by 6 bases; junction bases not matched to a gene: 14. Germline CDR1 and CDR2: KGHSH and LQKENI. The CDR3 totals 17 residues. The CDR3 is CASSPRASGDLVNEQFF. The CDR3, as DNA: TGTGCCAGCTCACCTAGGGCCAGCGGGGATCTTGTCAATGAGCAGTTCTTC.

CDR3 coding DNA: TGCGCCAGCAGCCAAGAACAAGCGGGGGGGCGAGCTGAGACCCAGTACTTC. This sequence encodes CASSQEQAGGRAETQYF. The chain recombines TRBV4-1 with TRBJ2-5; 10 positions match TRBD2. The V gene end was trimmed by 0 bases and the J gene end by 5 bases; junction bases not matched to a gene: 9. The CDR3 runs to 17 residues. Per the germline V gene, CDR1 is MGHRA and CDR2 is YSYEKL.

The V gene is TRBV6-6, the J gene TRBJ1-1, with a weak D call TRBD1 (5 bases). Trimming removed 5 bases from V and 6 bases from J, with 16 bases in between. The CDR3 length is 14 residues. The germline CDR1 and CDR2 sequences are MNHNY and SVGAGI (reference sequence). In nucleotides, the CDR3 is TGTGCCAGCAGTGTTTCAGGGACTGGGGCTGAAGCTTTCTTT. It specifies CASSVSGTGAEAFF.

Here the CDR3 reads CSARDSLLDYTF. The CDR3 nucleotides read TGCAGCGCTAGGGACAGCCTTCTGGACTACACCTTC. The J gene is TRBJ1-2, the V gene TRBV29-1; 7 bases match TRBD1. V was pared by 7 bases and J by 10 bases, with 12 bases of the junction left unmatched. The CDR3 totals 12 residues. Germline V CDR1 and CDR2: SQVTM, ANQGSEA.

V and J are TRBV7-9 and TRBJ1-1, with D unresolved. From germline, CDR1 is SEHNR and CDR2 FQNEAQ (reference sequence). V was clipped by 5 bases and J by 1 base, with 17 bases between them. CDR3 length: 16 residues. CDR3 in amino acids: CASSRGSYSGNTEAFF. In DNA form, the CDR3 reads TGTGCCAGCAGCCGCGGATCCTACTCGGGGAACACTGAAGCTTTCTTT.

The chain joins TRBV5-1 to TRBJ2-1; possibly TRBD2 for D (5 bases). Between the trimmed V and J ends, which lost 3 bases and 9 bases, there was a span of 13 bases. This CDR3 comprises 13 residues. Germline V gene sequence: CDR1 SGHRS, CDR2 YFSETQ. The CDR3 loop is CASSSEPGIEQFF. The CDR3 bases are TGCGCCAGCAGCTCGGAACCGGGGATTGAGCAGTTCTTC.